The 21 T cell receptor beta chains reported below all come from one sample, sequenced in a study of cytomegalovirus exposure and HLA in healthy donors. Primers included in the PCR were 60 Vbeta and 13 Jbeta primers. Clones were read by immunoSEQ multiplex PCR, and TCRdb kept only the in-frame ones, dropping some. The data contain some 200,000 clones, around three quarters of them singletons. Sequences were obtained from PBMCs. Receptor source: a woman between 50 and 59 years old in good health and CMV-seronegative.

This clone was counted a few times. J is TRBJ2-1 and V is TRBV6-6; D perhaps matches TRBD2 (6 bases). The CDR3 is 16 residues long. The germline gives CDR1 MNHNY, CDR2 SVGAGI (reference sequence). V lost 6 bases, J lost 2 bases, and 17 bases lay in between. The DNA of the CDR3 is TGTGCCAGCAGGCAACCGGGGGATTTCACCTACAATGAGCAGTTCTTC. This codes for CASRQPGDFTYNEQFF.

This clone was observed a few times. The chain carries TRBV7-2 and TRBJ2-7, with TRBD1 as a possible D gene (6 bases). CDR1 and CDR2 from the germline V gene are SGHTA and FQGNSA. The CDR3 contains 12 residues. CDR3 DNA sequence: TGTGCGTCAGGTGGGGGCCCCTACGAGCAGTACTTC. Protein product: CASGGGPYEQYF. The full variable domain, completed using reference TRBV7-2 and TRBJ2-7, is GAGVSQSPSNKVTEKGKDVELRCDPISGHTALYWYRQSLGQGLEFLIYFQGNSAPDKSGLPSDRFSAERTGGSVSTLTIQRTQQEDSAVYLCASGGGPYEQYFGPGTRLTVT.

The CDR3 coding sequence is TGTGCCTGGAGTAACCTGGGGAGCCGTGAGCAGTTCTTC. Encoded protein: CAWSNLGSREQFF. V and J are TRBV30 and TRBJ2-1, with D maybe TRBD2 (5 bases). This CDR3 spans 13 amino acids. Trimming left V 2 bases short and J 9 bases short, with 14 bases between. Germline CDR1 is GTSNPN and CDR2 is SVGIG (reference sequence).

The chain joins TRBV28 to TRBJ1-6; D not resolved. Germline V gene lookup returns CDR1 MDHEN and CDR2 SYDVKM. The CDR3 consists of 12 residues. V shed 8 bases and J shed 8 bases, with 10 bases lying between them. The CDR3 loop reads CASSPRDSPLHF. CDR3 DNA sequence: TGTGCCAGCTCCCCGCGGGATTCACCCCTCCACTTT.

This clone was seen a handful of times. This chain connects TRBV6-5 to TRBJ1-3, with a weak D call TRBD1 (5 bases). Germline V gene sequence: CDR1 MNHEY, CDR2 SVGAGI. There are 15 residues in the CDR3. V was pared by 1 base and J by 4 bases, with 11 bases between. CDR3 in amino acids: CASSYFGGSGNTIYF. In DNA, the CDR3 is TGTGCCAGCAGTTACTTCGGGGGGTCCGGAAACACCATATATTTT.

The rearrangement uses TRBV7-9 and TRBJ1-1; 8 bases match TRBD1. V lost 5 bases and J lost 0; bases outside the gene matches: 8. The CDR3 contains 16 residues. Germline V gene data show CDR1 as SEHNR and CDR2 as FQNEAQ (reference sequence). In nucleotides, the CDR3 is TGTGCCAGCAGCACTTCCGGGACAGGTATGAACACTGAAGCTTTCTTT. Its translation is CASSTSGTGMNTEAFF.

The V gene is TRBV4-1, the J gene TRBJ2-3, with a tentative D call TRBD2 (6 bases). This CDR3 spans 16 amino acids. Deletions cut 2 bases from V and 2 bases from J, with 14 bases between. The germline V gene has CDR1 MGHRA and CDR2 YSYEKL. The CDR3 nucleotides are TGCGCCAGCAGCCAATGGAGGGTTTTAGACACAGATACGCAGTATTTT. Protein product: CASSQWRVLDTDTQYF.

The CDR3: CAITPGQGSYEQYF. CDR3 DNA sequence: TGTGCCATCACTCCGGGACAGGGATCCTACGAGCAGTACTTC. The chain employs TRBV10-3 and TRBJ2-7; 9 nucleotides agree with TRBD1. V lost 7 bases and J lost 1; bases outside the gene matches: 5. Germline assignment: CDR1 ENHRY and CDR2 SYGVKD. This CDR3 region has 14 residues.

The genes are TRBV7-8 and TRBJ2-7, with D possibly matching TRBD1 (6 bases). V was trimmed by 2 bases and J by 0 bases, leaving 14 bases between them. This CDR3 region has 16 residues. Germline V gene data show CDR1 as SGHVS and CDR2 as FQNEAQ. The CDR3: CASSLKFAGASYEQYF. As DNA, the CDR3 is TGTGCCAGCAGCTTAAAATTCGCAGGGGCCTCCTACGAGCAGTACTTC.

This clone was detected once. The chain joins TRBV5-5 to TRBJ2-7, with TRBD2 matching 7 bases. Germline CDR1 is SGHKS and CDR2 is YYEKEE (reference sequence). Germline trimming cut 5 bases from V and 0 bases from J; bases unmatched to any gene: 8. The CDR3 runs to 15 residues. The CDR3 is CASSHTSDHSYEQYF. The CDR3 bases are TGTGCCAGCAGTCATACTAGCGATCACTCCTACGAGCAGTACTTC.

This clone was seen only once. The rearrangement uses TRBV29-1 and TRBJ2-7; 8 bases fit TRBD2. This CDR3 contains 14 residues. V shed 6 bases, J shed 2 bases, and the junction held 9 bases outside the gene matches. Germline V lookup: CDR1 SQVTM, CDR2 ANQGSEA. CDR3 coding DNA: TGCAGCGTCCGCGGGAGGAGGTCGCCCTACGAGCAGTACTTC. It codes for CSVRGRRSPYEQYF.

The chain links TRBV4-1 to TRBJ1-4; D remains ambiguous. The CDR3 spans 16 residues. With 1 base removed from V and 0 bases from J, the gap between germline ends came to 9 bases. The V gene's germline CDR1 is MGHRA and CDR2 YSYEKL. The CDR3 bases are TGCGCCAGCAGCCAAGCGTGGGCAGCAACTAATGAAAAACTGTTTTTT. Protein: CASSQAWAATNEKLFF.

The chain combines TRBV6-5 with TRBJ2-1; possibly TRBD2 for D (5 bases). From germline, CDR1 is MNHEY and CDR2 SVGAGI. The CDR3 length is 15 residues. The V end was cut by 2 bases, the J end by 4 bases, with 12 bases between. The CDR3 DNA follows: TGTGCCAGCAGTTACGAGTCGAGGGCGTACAATGAGCAGTTCTTC. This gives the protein CASSYESRAYNEQFF.

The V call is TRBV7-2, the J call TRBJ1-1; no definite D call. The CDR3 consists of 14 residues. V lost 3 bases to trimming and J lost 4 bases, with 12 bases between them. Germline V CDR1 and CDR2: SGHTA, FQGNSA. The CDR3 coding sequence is TGTGCCAGCAGCTTCTCGGGTTTCGGCACTGAAGCTTTCTTT. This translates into CASSFSGFGTEAFF.

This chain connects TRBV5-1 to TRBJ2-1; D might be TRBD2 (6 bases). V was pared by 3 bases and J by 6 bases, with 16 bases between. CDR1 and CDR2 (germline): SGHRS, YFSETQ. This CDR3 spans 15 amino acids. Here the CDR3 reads CASSSAGTEFNEQFF. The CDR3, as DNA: TGCGCCAGCAGCTCCGCGGGGACCGAATTCAATGAGCAGTTCTTC.

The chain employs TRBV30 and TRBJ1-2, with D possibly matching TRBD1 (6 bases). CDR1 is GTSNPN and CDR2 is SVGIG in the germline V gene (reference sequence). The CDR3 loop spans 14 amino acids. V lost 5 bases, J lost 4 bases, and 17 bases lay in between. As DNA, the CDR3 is TGTGCCTGGCAAAGAGGGCAGGGGTCCTATGGCTACACCTTC. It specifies CAWQRGQGSYGYTF.

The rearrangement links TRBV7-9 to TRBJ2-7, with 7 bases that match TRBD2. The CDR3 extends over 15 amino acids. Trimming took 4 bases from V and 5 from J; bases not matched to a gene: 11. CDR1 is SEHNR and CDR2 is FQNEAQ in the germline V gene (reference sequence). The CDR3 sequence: CASSWQGGGRNEQYF. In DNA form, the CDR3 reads TGTGCCAGCAGCTGGCAGGGTGGCGGGAGAAACGAGCAGTACTTC.

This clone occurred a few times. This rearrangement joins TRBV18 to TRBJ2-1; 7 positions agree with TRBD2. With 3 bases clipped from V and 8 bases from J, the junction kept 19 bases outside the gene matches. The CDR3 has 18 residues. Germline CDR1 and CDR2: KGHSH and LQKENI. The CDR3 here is CASSPRYGGGPDKDEQFF. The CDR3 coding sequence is TGTGCCAGCTCACCGCGATACGGGGGAGGGCCGGATAAGGATGAGCAGTTCTTC.

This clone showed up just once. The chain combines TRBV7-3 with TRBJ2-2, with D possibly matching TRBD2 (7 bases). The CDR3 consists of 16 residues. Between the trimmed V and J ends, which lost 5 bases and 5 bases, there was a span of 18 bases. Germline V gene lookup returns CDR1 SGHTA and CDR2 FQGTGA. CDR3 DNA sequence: TGTGCCAGCAGCCCACAGGCGGGGGCTGGGACCGGGGAGCTGTTTTTT. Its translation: CASSPQAGAGTGELFF.

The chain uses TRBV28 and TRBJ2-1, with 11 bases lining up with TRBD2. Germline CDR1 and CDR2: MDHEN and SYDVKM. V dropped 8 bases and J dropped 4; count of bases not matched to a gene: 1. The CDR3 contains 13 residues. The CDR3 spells CASGTSGYNEQFF. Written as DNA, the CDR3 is TGTGCCAGCGGGACTAGCGGATACAATGAGCAGTTCTTC.

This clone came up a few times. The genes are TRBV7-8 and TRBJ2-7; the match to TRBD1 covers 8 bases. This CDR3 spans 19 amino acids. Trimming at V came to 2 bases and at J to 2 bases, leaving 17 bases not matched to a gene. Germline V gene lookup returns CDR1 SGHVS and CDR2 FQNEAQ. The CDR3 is CASSLSGRGLIIMTYEQYF. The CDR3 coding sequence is TGTGCCAGCAGCTTATCGGGCAGGGGGCTCATTATAATGACCTACGAGCAGTACTTC.